A few counts support the clone carrying this TCR beta chain. The data derive from a study of blood T cell repertoires in COVID-19. Authors' methods: Reference gene primer amplification in the assay estimated nucleated cell counts. Some clones are missing from TCRdb's copy, which holds only in-frame ones; the method was immunoSEQ multiplex PCR. The DNA gave D and trimming, while V, J and clone size come from that table. The table shows roughly 290,000 clones, with under 90% occurring only once. The germline V and J ends were trimmed by 3 bases and 3 bases, with 8 bases remaining between them. In germline, CDR1 is MGHDK, CDR2 SYGVNS. The CDR3 spans 14 residues. Individuals drawn from approximately 26 US areas were roughly 18 to 95 years old. Participants reported their clinical history, and cohort assignment relied on those reports.

The TCR comes from a woman aged 40 to 55 who had recovered from COVID-19. Sequencing was carried out using PBMCs or T cells enriched from blood (not recorded which). V is TRBV25-1 and J is TRBJ1-4; possible D gene TRBD1, 5 bases. CDR3 bases: TGTGCCAGCAGTGAGGGGGGTTCTAATGAAAAACTGTTTTTT. As protein: CASSEGGSNEKLFF.